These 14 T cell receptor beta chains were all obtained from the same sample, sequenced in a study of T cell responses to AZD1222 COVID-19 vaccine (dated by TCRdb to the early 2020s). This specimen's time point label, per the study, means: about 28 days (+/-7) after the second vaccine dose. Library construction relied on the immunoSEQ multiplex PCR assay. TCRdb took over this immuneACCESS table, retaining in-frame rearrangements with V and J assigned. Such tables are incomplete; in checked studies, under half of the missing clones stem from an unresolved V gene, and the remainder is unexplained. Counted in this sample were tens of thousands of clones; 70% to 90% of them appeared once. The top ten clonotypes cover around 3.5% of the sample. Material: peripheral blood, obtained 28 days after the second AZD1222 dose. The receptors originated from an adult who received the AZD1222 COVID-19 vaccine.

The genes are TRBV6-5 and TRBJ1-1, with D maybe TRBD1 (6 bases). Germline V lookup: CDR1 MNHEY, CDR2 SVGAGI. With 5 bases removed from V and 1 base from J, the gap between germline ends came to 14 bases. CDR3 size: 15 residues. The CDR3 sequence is CASSNNRVGNTEAFF. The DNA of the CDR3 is TGTGCCAGCAGTAATAACAGGGTGGGGAACACTGAAGCTTTCTTT.

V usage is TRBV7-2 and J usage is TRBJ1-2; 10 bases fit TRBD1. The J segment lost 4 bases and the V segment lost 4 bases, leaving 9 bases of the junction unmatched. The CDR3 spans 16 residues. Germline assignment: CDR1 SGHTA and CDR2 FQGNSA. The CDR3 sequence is CASSYRDRGFRYGYTF. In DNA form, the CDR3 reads TGTGCCAGCAGCTACCGGGACAGGGGCTTTCGCTATGGCTACACCTTC.

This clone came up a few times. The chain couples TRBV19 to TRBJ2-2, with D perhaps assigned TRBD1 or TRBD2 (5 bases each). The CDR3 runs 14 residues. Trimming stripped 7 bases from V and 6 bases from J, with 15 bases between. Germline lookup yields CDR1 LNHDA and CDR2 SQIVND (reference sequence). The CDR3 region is CASNPRGSAGELFF. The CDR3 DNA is TGTGCCAGTAACCCGAGGGGTTCGGCCGGGGAGCTGTTTTTT.

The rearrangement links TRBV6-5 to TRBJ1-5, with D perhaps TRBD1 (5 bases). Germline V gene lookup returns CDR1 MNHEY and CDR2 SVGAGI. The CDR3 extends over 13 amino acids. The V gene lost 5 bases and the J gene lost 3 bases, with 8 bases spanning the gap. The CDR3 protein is CASSPGTNQPQHF. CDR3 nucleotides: TGTGCCAGCAGTCCAGGGACCAATCAGCCCCAGCATTTT.

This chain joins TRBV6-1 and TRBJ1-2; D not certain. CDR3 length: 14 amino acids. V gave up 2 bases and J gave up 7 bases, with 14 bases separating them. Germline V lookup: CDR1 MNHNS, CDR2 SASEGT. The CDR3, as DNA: TGTGCCAGCAGTGAATATACAGTTCCCGTTGGCTACACCTTC. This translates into CASSEYTVPVGYTF.

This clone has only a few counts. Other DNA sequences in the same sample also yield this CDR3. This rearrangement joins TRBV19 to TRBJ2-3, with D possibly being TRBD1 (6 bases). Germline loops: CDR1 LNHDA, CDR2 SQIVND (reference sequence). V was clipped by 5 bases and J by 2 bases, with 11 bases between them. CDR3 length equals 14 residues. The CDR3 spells CASSGQLFTDTQYF. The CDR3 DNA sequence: TGTGCCAGTAGTGGACAGTTATTCACAGATACGCAGTATTTT.

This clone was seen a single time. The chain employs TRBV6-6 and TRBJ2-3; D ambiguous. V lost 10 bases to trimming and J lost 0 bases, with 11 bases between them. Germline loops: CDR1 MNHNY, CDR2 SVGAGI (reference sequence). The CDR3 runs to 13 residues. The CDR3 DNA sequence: TGTGCCACCGTAAGAACAAGCACAGATACGCAGTATTTT. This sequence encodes CATVRTSTDTQYF.

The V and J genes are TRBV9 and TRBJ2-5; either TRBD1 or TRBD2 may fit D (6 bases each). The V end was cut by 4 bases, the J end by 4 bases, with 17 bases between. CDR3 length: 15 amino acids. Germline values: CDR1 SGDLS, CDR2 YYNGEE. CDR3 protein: CASSRGLPSRETQYF. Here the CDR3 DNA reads TGTGCCAGCAGCCGGGGGCTCCCGTCTAGAGAGACCCAGTACTTC.

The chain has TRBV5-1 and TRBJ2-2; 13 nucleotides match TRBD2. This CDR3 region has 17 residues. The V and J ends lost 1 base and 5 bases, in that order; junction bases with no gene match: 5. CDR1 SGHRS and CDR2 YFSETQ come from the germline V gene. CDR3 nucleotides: TGCGCCAGCAGCTTGACAACTAGCGGGAGGGGAACCGGGGAGCTGTTTTTT. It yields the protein CASSLTTSGRGTGELFF.

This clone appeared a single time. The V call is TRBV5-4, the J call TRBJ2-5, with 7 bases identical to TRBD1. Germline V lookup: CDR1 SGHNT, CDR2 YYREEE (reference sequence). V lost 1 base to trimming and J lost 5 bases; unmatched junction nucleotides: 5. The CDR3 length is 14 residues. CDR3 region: CASSLQQGTETQYF. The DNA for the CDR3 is TGTGCCAGCAGCTTGCAACAGGGGACCGAGACCCAGTACTTC. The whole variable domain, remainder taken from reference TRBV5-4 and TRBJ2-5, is ETGVTQSPTHLIKTRGQQVTLRCSSQSGHNTVSWYQQALGQGPQFIFQYYREEENGRGNFPPRFSGLQFPNYSSELNVNALELDDSALYLCASSLQQGTETQYFGPGTRLLVL.

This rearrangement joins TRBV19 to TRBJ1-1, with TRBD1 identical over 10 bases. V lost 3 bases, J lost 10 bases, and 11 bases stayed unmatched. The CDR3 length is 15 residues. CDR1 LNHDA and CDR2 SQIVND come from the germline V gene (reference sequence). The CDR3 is CASSIGDRGWMRAFF. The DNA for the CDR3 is TGTGCCAGTAGTATCGGGGACAGGGGATGGATGAGAGCTTTCTTT. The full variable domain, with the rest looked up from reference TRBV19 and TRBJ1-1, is DGGITQSPKYLFRKEGQNVTLSCEQNLNHDAMYWYRQDPGQGLRLIYYSQIVNDFQKGDIAEGYSVSREKKESFPLTVTSAQKNPTAFYLCASSIGDRGWMRAFFGQGTRLTVV.

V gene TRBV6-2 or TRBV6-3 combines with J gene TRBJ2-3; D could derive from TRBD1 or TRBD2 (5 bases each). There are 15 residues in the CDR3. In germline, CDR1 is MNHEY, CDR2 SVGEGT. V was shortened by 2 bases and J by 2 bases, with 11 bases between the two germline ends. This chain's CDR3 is CASSYTGTATDTQYF. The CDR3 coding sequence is TGTGCCAGCAGTTACACCGGGACGGCCACAGATACGCAGTATTTT.

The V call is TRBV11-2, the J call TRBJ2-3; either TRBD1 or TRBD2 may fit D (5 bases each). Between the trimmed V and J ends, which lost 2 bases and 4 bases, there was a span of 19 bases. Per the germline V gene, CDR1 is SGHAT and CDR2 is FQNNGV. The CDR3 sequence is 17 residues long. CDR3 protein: CASSLYRGRPGPDTQYF. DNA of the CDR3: TGTGCCAGCAGCTTATATAGAGGGCGGCCGGGGCCAGATACGCAGTATTTT.

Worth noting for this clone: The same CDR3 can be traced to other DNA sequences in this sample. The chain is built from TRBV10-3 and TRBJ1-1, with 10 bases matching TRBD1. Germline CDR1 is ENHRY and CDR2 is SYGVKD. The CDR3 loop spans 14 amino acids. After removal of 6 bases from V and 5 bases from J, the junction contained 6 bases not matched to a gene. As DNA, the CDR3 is TGTGCCATCAGCCCCGGGACAGGGGATACTGAAGCTTTCTTT. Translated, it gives CAISPGTGDTEAFF.